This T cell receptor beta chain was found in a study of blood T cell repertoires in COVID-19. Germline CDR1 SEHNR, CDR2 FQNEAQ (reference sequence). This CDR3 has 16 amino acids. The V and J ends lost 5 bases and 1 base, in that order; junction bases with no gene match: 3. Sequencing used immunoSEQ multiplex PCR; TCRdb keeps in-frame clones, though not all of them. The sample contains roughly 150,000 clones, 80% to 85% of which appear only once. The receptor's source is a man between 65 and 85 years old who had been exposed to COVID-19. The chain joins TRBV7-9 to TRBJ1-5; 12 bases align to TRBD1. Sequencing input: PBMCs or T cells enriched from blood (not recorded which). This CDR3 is CASSGTGGGSNQPQHF. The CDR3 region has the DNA TGTGCCAGCAGCGGGACAGGGGGCGGAAGCAATCAGCCCCAGCATTTT.